This T cell receptor beta chain derives from a study of blood T cells in healthy people across ages. The V end lost 10 bases, the J end lost 3 bases, and 9 bases lay between the germline ends. Germline CDR1 is SEHNR and CDR2 is FQNEAQ (reference sequence). The CDR3 loop spans 11 amino acids. A second PCR, run for roughly 7 to 11 cycles, used a sample-barcoded 5' primer plus a J-beta primer mix. TCRdb used MiXCR to reprocess the 5' RACE reads, holding one entry per CDR3 protein. This sample yields about 560,000 distinct CDR3 sequences, of which roughly a quarter are seen a single time; approximately 3.3% belongs to the top ten. This sample also belongs to another study, concerning T cells of mothers and their children.

The sample consisted of blood. This TCR was recovered from a boy between 2 and 10 years old in good health. This chain links TRBV7-9 with TRBJ2-5; D ambiguous. This chain's CDR3 is CATRMKETQYF. The CDR3 nucleotides read TGTGCCACCCGGATGAAAGAGACCCAGTACTTC.